This section outlines one T cell receptor (beta chain) sequence together with its context. Antigen: not known. Assay: immunoSEQ multiplex PCR; the TCRdb copy retains only in-frame clones and omits some. The sample yields 5,500 to 7,000 clones, more than 65% seen once. This specimen belongs to a study of T cells in localized non-small cell lung cancer. Overall study results and limits: Elevated circulating T cell density in blood was associated with longer overall survival. Researchers found a median approximately 57 of the top 100 tumor clones in adjacent lung. Heterogeneity stays possible, as sequencing covered only one tumor region. Clonality peaked in uninvolved adjacent lung rather than tumor.

The CDR3 has 17 residues. Germline lookup yields CDR1 SGHAT and CDR2 FQNNGV. The ends lost 1 base at V and 4 bases at J; junction bases unmatched: 7. The chain carries TRBV11-2 and TRBJ2-2; 9 positions match TRBD1. The source material was peripheral blood mononuclear cells, sampled before any cancer treatment. This receptor was taken from a female donor aged 60 or older with stage II lung adenocarcinoma. CDR3 in DNA: TGTGCCAGCAGCTTAGCCTACAGGGGGCGCCGCACCGGGGAGCTGTTTTTT. Its protein is CASSLAYRGRRTGELFF.